Below are 26 T cell receptor beta chains sequenced from a single sample in a study of T cell responses to AZD1222 COVID-19 vaccine. Produced via immunoSEQ multiplex PCR; TCRdb's table is partial and in-frame only. The profile shows about 56,000 clones, approximately 83% of them singletons. Here the sequenced sample was peripheral blood, taken on day 0 of AZD1222 vaccination. The receptor set was obtained from an adult in good health.

The chain combines TRBV6-6 with TRBJ2-3; 7 nucleotides match TRBD2. V shed 6 bases and J 4 bases; nucleotides not matched to a gene: 4. This CDR3 comprises 13 residues. Germline V CDR1 and CDR2: MNHNY, SVGAGI (reference sequence). The CDR3 bases are TGTGCCAGCAGCCCAGGGAGGGCAGATACGCAGTATTTT. Amino acid sequence: CASSPGRADTQYF.

This chain uses TRBV10-2 with TRBJ2-1; 8 nucleotides line up with TRBD2. The germline V gene has CDR1 WSHSY and CDR2 SAAADI. Trimming removed 6 bases from V and 5 bases from J; junction bases left unmatched: 12. This CDR3 region has 16 residues. CDR3 nucleotides: TGCGCCAGCAGGTCCACGGGGGGGCCACCCAACAATGAGCAGTTCTTC. Its translation is CASRSTGGPPNNEQFF.

The count of this clone is one. The gene calls are TRBV29-1 and TRBJ1-1, with 9 bases that match TRBD1. Germline V gene lookup returns CDR1 SQVTM and CDR2 ANQGSEA. The CDR3 totals 14 residues. Trimming removed 5 bases from V and 6 bases from J; junction bases left unmatched: 10. CDR3 amino acids: CSVSSGTGSAEAFF. CDR3 DNA: TGCAGCGTTTCGTCCGGGACAGGGTCAGCTGAAGCTTTCTTT. The full variable domain, rest sourced from reference TRBV29-1 and TRBJ1-1, is SAVISQKPSRDICQRGTSLTIQCQVDSQVTMMFWYRQQPGQSLTLIATANQGSEATYESGFVIDKFPISRPNLTFSTLTVSNMSPEDSSIYLCSVSSGTGSAEAFFGQGTRLTVV.

Worth noting for this clone: An end of the junction does not agree with germline; a read error may underlie this. The V call is TRBV7-7, the J call TRBJ2-5, with D possibly TRBD2 on 7 matching bases. Germline-derived CDR1 and CDR2 are SSHAT and FNYEAQ (reference sequence). The CDR3 totals 15 residues. The CDR3 here is CASSSGAGREETQYF. Written as DNA, the CDR3 is TGTGCTAGCAGCTCGGGGGCGGGGAGGGAGGAGACCCAGTACTTC.

This clone was found once. The rearrangement uses TRBV19 and TRBJ1-1; D possibly corresponds to TRBD1 (6 bases). The germline V gene encodes CDR1 LNHDA and CDR2 SQIVND (reference sequence). The V gene lost 2 bases and the J gene lost 4 bases, with 11 bases spanning the gap. This CDR3 contains 14 residues. The CDR3 region is CASSITGRVTEAFF. CDR3 DNA: TGTGCCAGTAGTATAACAGGGAGGGTCACTGAAGCTTTCTTT. Full variable domain (outside the CDR3, taken from reference TRBV19 and TRBJ1-1): DGGITQSPKYLFRKEGQNVTLSCEQNLNHDAMYWYRQDPGQGLRLIYYSQIVNDFQKGDIAEGYSVSREKKESFPLTVTSAQKNPTAFYLCASSITGRVTEAFFGQGTRLTVV.

V is TRBV5-1 and J is TRBJ1-2; 9 positions agree with TRBD1. This CDR3 has 15 amino acids. In germline, CDR1 is SGHRS, CDR2 YFSETQ. Trimming took 4 bases from V and 2 from J; bases not matched to a gene: 6. The CDR3 nucleotides read TGCGCCAGCAGCCAACAGGGGGCGCCGAACTATGGCTACACCTTC. Protein: CASSQQGAPNYGYTF.

The chain is built from TRBV15 and TRBJ2-7; TRBD1 is a possible D gene (7 bases). Looked up from germline, CDR1 is LNHNV and CDR2 is YYDKDF (reference sequence). The ends were cut back, 2 bases at V and 5 bases at J, with 10 bases in the middle. The CDR3 runs to 13 residues. The chain's CDR3 is CATSRQGGHEQYF. For the CDR3, the DNA is TGTGCCACCAGCAGACAGGGGGGTCACGAGCAGTACTTC. The full variable domain, in which reference TRBV15 and TRBJ2-7 provide the parts outside the CDR3, is DAMVIQNPRYQVTQFGKPVTLSCSQTLNHNVMYWYQQKSSQAPKLLFHYYDKDFNNEADTPDNFQSRRPNTSFCFLDIRSPGLGDTAMYLCATSRQGGHEQYFGPGTRLTVT.

The chain couples TRBV30 to TRBJ2-3, with 7 nucleotides matching TRBD2. Germline values: CDR1 GTSNPN, CDR2 SVGIG (reference sequence). This CDR3 is built from 13 residues. J was trimmed by 1 base and V by 4 bases; bases with no gene match: 2. The CDR3, as DNA: TGTGCCTGGACTAGCGGCGGCACAGATACGCAGTATTTT. It codes for CAWTSGGTDTQYF. Full variable domain (rest looked up from reference TRBV30 and TRBJ2-3): SQTIHQWPATLVQPVGSPLSLECTVEGTSNPNLYWYRQAAGRGLQLLFYSVGIGQISSEVPQNLSASRPQDRQFILSSKKLLLSDSGFYLCAWTSGGTDTQYFGPGTRLTVL.

This clone was observed a few times. J is TRBJ2-3 and V is TRBV11-2; maybe TRBD2 (6 bases). V was pared by 7 bases and J by 3 bases, with 11 bases between. The germline CDR1 and CDR2 sequences are SGHAT and FQNNGV. CDR3 length: 13 amino acids. CDR3 bases: TGTGCCAGCAAAGCGGGTGATACAGATACGCAGTATTTT. Amino acid sequence: CASKAGDTDTQYF.

This chain connects TRBV9 to TRBJ1-6; D not certain. V gave up 0 bases and J gave up 6 bases, with 10 bases separating them. The germline V gene has CDR1 SGDLS and CDR2 YYNGEE. The CDR3 loop spans 15 amino acids. The DNA of the CDR3 is TGTGCCAGCAGCGTAGATTGGGTAGTTAATTCACCCCTCCACTTT. Encoded protein: CASSVDWVVNSPLHF.

The J gene is TRBJ2-7, the V gene TRBV9; D is unresolved. From germline, CDR1 is SGDLS and CDR2 YYNGEE. V lost 0 bases and J 1 base, leaving 8 bases between the germline ends. The CDR3 runs to 14 residues. CDR3 sequence (DNA): TGTGCCAGCAGCGTAGGTTCGCAATCCTACGAGCAGTACTTC. Its translation is CASSVGSQSYEQYF.

The sample holds one count of this clone. Here the CDR3 reads CASSSSGGYTF. The CDR3 coding sequence is TGTGCCAGTAGTTCGAGTGGTGGCTACACCTTC. The chain is built from TRBV19 and TRBJ1-2, with no clear D. The CDR3 spans 11 residues. Trimming took 5 bases from V and 7 from J, leaving 8 bases between them. In germline, CDR1 is LNHDA, CDR2 SQIVND (reference sequence).

This sequence joins TRBV5-4 and TRBJ1-4, with TRBD1 matching 9 bases. The CDR3 has 15 amino acids. The V gene end was trimmed by 2 bases and the J gene end by 8 bases; junction bases not matched to a gene: 7. CDR1 and CDR2 (germline): SGHNT, YYREEE (reference sequence). The CDR3 sequence is CASSLPGQGREKLFF. The CDR3 bases are TGTGCCAGCAGCTTACCGGGACAGGGAAGGGAAAAACTGTTTTTT.

The chain has TRBV29-1 and TRBJ2-1; TRBD2 matches at 10 bases. The CDR3 is 17 residues long. V trimming: 3 bases; J trimming: 1 base; junction bases outside the gene matches: 9. From germline, CDR1 is SQVTM and CDR2 ANQGSEA. The CDR3 region has the DNA TGCAGCGTTGATGGTAGCGGGGGGCATAGGTCCTACAATGAGCAGTTCTTC. This encodes CSVDGSGGHRSYNEQFF.

The count of this clone is one. This sequence joins TRBV14 and TRBJ2-7; D ambiguous. CDR1 is SGHDN and CDR2 is FVKESK in the germline V gene. CDR3 length equals 11 residues. V shed 3 bases and J shed 6 bases, with 6 bases lying between them. CDR3: CASSQYSEQYF. CDR3 sequence (DNA): TGTGCCAGCAGCCAGTACTCCGAGCAGTACTTC.

This clone was counted ten times or more. The gene calls are TRBV7-2 and TRBJ2-1; 11 positions agree with TRBD2. The germline V gene has CDR1 SGHTA and CDR2 FQGNSA. The CDR3 has 14 amino acids. Trimming at V came to 5 bases and at J to 7 bases, leaving 4 bases not matched to a gene. The CDR3 protein is CASSPSGGRNEQFF. CDR3 DNA sequence: TGTGCCAGCAGCCCTAGCGGGGGGCGGAATGAGCAGTTCTTC.

The V gene is TRBV29-1, the J gene TRBJ2-1; 9 nucleotides align to TRBD1. J was trimmed by 8 bases and V by 7 bases; bases with no gene match: 3. Germline assignment: CDR1 SQVTM and CDR2 ANQGSEA. The CDR3 extends over 11 amino acids. For the CDR3, the DNA is TGCAGCGGGGACAGGGTAGATGAGCAGTTCTTC. Translating gives CSGDRVDEQFF.

This rearrangement joins TRBV27 to TRBJ2-5; no clear D. V dropped 1 base and J dropped 1 base, with 4 bases sitting between them. In germline, CDR1 is MNHEY, CDR2 SMNVEV (reference sequence). The CDR3 runs 13 residues. CDR3 amino acids: CASSLYGQETQYF. The CDR3 nucleotides read TGTGCCAGCAGTTTATACGGCCAAGAGACCCAGTACTTC.

This sequence joins TRBV19 and TRBJ2-1; TRBD2 aligns across 7 bases. This CDR3 is built from 19 residues. The V segment lost 3 bases and the J segment 0 bases; nucleotides outside the gene matches: 14. Germline assignment: CDR1 LNHDA and CDR2 SQIVND (reference sequence). For the CDR3, the DNA is TGTGCCAGTAGTATCGGACTAGATTTGGTCTCAAGCTCCTACAATGAGCAGTTCTTC. The encoded protein is CASSIGLDLVSSSYNEQFF.

This clone turned up a few times. The V gene is TRBV7-6, the J gene TRBJ1-2; weak D call: TRBD1 (6 bases). CDR1 and CDR2 from the germline V gene are SGHVS and FNYEAQ. Deletions cut 5 bases from V and 7 bases from J, with 14 bases between. This CDR3 has 13 residues. The CDR3 coding sequence is TGTGCCAGCAGCCCCGCGGGGGCGCGTGGCTACACCTTC. As protein: CASSPAGARGYTF.

This chain links TRBV3-1 (or the pseudogene TRBV3-2) with TRBJ2-6, with D hard to call. Looked up from germline, CDR1 is LGHDT and CDR2 is YNNKEL (reference sequence). V lost 0 bases and J lost 0, with 12 bases in between. This CDR3 contains 18 residues. The CDR3 here is CASSQDWRVSSGANVLTF. For the CDR3, the DNA is TGTGCCAGCAGCCAAGATTGGCGTGTCAGCTCTGGGGCCAACGTCCTGACTTTC.

J is TRBJ1-1 and V is TRBV30, with TRBD1 matching over 10 bases. The CDR3 totals 14 residues. V shed 2 bases, J shed 3 bases, and the junction held 3 bases outside the gene matches. Germline V lookup: CDR1 GTSNPN, CDR2 SVGIG (reference sequence). CDR3 amino acids: CAWSWGQGYTEAFF. DNA of the CDR3: TGTGCCTGGAGTTGGGGACAGGGGTACACTGAAGCTTTCTTT. The full variable domain, rest sourced from reference TRBV30 and TRBJ1-1, is SQTIHQWPATLVQPVGSPLSLECTVEGTSNPNLYWYRQAAGRGLQLLFYSVGIGQISSEVPQNLSASRPQDRQFILSSKKLLLSDSGFYLCAWSWGQGYTEAFFGQGTRLTVV.

The table lists this clone with a count of one. This CDR3 reads CASSGGLSGLYEQYF. CDR3 DNA sequence: TGTGCCAGCAGCGGGGGACTGTCGGGGCTCTACGAGCAGTACTTC. The chain carries TRBV9 and TRBJ2-7, with a tentative D call TRBD2 (6 bases). The CDR3 has 15 residues. The germline V and J ends were trimmed by 3 bases and 3 bases, with 16 bases remaining between them. From germline, CDR1 is SGDLS and CDR2 YYNGEE.

This clone has a handful of counts. This chain uses TRBV5-6 with TRBJ2-7; D is possibly TRBD2 (5 bases). Trimming took off 6 bases at V and 2 bases at J, with 15 bases between the two ends. Germline lookup yields CDR1 SGHDT and CDR2 YYEEEE. The CDR3 is made up of 14 amino acids. Written as DNA, the CDR3 is TGTGCCAGCAACGGACGGACTGCGACCTACGAGCAGTACTTC. This encodes CASNGRTATYEQYF. Full variable domain (rest looked up from reference TRBV5-6 and TRBJ2-7): DAGVTQSPTHLIKTRGQQVTLRCSPKSGHDTVSWYQQALGQGPQFIFQYYEEEERQRGNFPDRFSGHQFPNYSSELNVNALLLGDSALYLCASNGRTATYEQYFGPGTRLTVT.

This clone was counted between two and nine times. This sequence joins TRBV15 and TRBJ1-6, with TRBD1 matching 7 bases. V lost 4 bases to trimming and J lost 5 bases; unmatched junction nucleotides: 5. CDR1 and CDR2 (germline): LNHNV, YYDKDF (reference sequence). CDR3 length: 15 amino acids. The CDR3 sequence is CATSKNRGDNSPLHF. CDR3 DNA: TGTGCCACCAGCAAGAACAGGGGCGATAATTCACCCCTCCACTTT.

The chain links TRBV28 to TRBJ2-2; D is uncertain. CDR1 is MDHEN, CDR2 SYDVKM, per germline. This CDR3 has 15 amino acids. Trimming took off 5 bases at V and 6 bases at J, with 16 bases between the two ends. The CDR3 loop reads CASSPQSASAGELFF. The DNA of the CDR3 is TGTGCCAGCAGTCCTCAGAGCGCATCTGCCGGGGAGCTGTTTTTT.